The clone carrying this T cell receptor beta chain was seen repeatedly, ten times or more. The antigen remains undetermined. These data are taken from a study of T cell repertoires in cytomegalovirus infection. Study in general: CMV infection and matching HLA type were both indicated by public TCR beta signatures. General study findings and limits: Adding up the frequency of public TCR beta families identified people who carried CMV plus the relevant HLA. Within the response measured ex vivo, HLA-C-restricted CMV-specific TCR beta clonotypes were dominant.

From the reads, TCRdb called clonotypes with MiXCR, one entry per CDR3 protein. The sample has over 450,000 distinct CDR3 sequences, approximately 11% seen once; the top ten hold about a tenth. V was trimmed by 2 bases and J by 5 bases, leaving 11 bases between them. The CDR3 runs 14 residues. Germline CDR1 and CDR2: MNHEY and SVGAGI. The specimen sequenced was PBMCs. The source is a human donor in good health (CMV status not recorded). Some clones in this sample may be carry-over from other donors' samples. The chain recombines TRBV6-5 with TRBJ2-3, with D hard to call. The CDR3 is CASSYPDRKDTQYF. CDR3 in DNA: TGTGCCAGCAGTTACCCGGACCGCAAAGATACGCAGTATTTT.